The sequence of this T cell receptor (beta chain) was determined in a study of blood T cell repertoires in COVID-19. Study summary: Specimens from acute and convalescent COVID-19 originated in the United States, Italy and Spain. Nucleic acid was either cDNA or gDNA, and it came from T cells, B-cell-depleted T cells, or PBMCs.

Sequencing used immunoSEQ multiplex PCR; TCRdb keeps in-frame clones, though not all of them. Found here are 140,000 to 150,000 clones, 85% of them singletons; the top ten hold 2.5% to 3%. CDR3 size: 12 residues. The germline V gene has CDR1 MNHEY and CDR2 SVGAGI. V dropped 6 bases and J dropped 4; count of bases not matched to a gene: 1. This clonotype originated in a woman aged 40 to 50 with active or convalescent COVID-19. The sample consisted of peripheral blood. J is TRBJ1-2 and V is TRBV6-5, with 8 positions matching TRBD1. CDR3 in amino acids: CASRQGAYGYTF. Written as DNA, the CDR3 is TGTGCCAGCAGGCAGGGGGCCTATGGCTACACCTTC.